Below, 28 T cell receptor beta chains from the same sample are listed, as sequenced in a study of blood T cell repertoires in COVID-19. Measured with immunoSEQ multiplex PCR; TCRdb has only the in-frame clones, and not every one. Here the sample spans 250,000 to 300,000 clones, around 88% being singletons. Sequencing input: peripheral blood. These TCRs come from a man older than 75 with acute or convalescent COVID-19.

CDR3 sequence reads: CASSYRGAYNEQFF. CDR3 bases: TGTGCCAGCAGTTACCGGGGGGCCTACAATGAGCAGTTCTTC. The chain recombines TRBV6-5 with TRBJ2-1; TRBD2 aligns across 7 bases. Germline CDR1 and CDR2: MNHEY and SVGAGI. The CDR3 consists of 14 residues. The ends lost 2 bases at V and 2 bases at J; junction bases unmatched: 0.

This rearrangement joins TRBV3-1 (or the pseudogene TRBV3-2) to TRBJ1-2; 8 bases are a match to TRBD1. CDR3 length: 15 amino acids. In germline, CDR1 is LGHDT, CDR2 YNNKEL (reference sequence). Trimming took 0 bases from V and 4 from J; bases not matched to a gene: 4. The CDR3 here is CASSQEQGVVYGYTF. DNA of the CDR3: TGTGCCAGCAGCCAAGAACAGGGGGTTGTCTATGGCTACACCTTC.

The chain employs TRBV5-1 and TRBJ2-2; a weak D match, TRBD1 (5 bases). CDR1 and CDR2 from the germline V gene are SGHRS and YFSETQ. Trimming pared 7 bases from V and 0 bases from J, leaving 13 bases between. The CDR3 is 15 amino acids. This CDR3 is CASRPRAPNTGELFF. In DNA, the CDR3 is TGCGCCAGCCGCCCCAGGGCCCCGAACACCGGGGAGCTGTTTTTT. The full variable domain, its missing parts supplied by reference TRBV5-1 and TRBJ2-2, is KAGVTQTPRYLIKTRGQQVTLSCSPISGHRSVSWYQQTPGQGLQFLFEYFSETQRNKGNFPGRFSGRQFSNSRSEMNVSTLELGDSALYLCASRPRAPNTGELFFGEGSRLTVL.

The rearrangement joins TRBV5-1 to TRBJ2-5; TRBD2 agrees at 7 bases. The length of the CDR3 is 15 residues. Germline lookup yields CDR1 SGHRS and CDR2 YFSETQ. Trimming cost V 4 bases and J 1 base; bases outside gene matches: 7. The CDR3 loop reads CASSPGTIPQETQYF. The CDR3 DNA is TGCGCCAGCAGCCCCGGGACTATCCCCCAAGAGACCCAGTACTTC.

V usage is TRBV21-1 and J usage is TRBJ2-5; TRBD1, as called in the table, went unchecked against the DNA. TRBV21-1 is recorded as a pseudogene. The CDR3 is 16 amino acids. Written as DNA, the CDR3 is TGTGCCAGCAGCATACAGGTTTACCCCGTGATAGAGACCCAGTACTTC. Amino acids: CASSIQVYPVIETQYF.

V gene TRBV25-1 combines with J gene TRBJ1-2, with unresolved D. The CDR3 has 12 residues. CDR1 and CDR2 from the germline V gene are MGHDK and SYGVNS. V lost 4 bases and J 4 bases, leaving 7 bases between the germline ends. CDR3 in DNA: TGTGCCAGCAGTGCAACTCCCTATGGCTACACCTTC. Its translation: CASSATPYGYTF.

CDR3 loop: CAWSSSSGGMFF. Here the CDR3 DNA reads TGTGCCTGGAGTTCGTCTAGCGGGGGGATGTTCTTC. This sequence joins TRBV30 and TRBJ2-1, with 11 bases that match TRBD2. There are 12 residues in the CDR3. CDR1 and CDR2 (germline): GTSNPN, SVGIG (reference sequence). The J segment lost 15 bases and the V segment lost 2 bases, leaving 6 bases of the junction unmatched.

The V gene is TRBV7-3, the J gene TRBJ1-1; TRBD1 aligns across 9 bases. The germline V gene encodes CDR1 SGHTA and CDR2 FQGTGA. This CDR3 is 15 amino acids long. Germline trimming cut 5 bases from V and 4 bases from J; bases unmatched to any gene: 8. The CDR3 region is CASSPQGARGTEAFF. In DNA form, the CDR3 reads TGTGCCAGCAGCCCACAGGGGGCCAGGGGCACTGAAGCTTTCTTT. Full variable domain (outside the CDR3, taken from reference TRBV7-3 and TRBJ1-1): GAGVSQTPSNKVTEKGKYVELRCDPISGHTALYWYRQSLGQGPEFLIYFQGTGAADDSGLPNDRFFAVRPEGSVSTLKIQRTERGDSAVYLCASSPQGARGTEAFFGQGTRLTVV.

As concerns this clone: Other DNA sequences within the sample encode an identical CDR3. The chain employs TRBV11-2 and TRBJ2-3, with D possibly being TRBD2 (6 bases). This CDR3 spans 13 amino acids. CDR1 is SGHAT, CDR2 FQNNGV, per germline. V lost 6 bases and J 5 bases, leaving 12 bases between the germline ends. The CDR3 region has the DNA TGTGCCAGCAGAATAGCCGGGGGAGATACGCAGTATTTT. The encoded protein is CASRIAGGDTQYF.

Turning to this clone: Other DNA variants within this sample encode the same CDR3. This chain uses TRBV5-4 with TRBJ1-2; 8 nucleotides align to TRBD1. In germline, CDR1 is SGHNT, CDR2 YYREEE (reference sequence). CDR3 length: 12 amino acids. The junction had 1 base not matched to a gene; V was cut back by 3 bases and J by 6 bases. This chain's CDR3 is CASSWTGNGYTF. The CDR3 DNA sequence: TGTGCCAGCAGCTGGACAGGGAATGGCTACACCTTC.

The V gene is TRBV10-3, the J gene TRBJ2-7, with D perhaps TRBD1 (5 bases). Germline CDR1 and CDR2: ENHRY and SYGVKD. Trimming stripped 4 bases from V and 6 bases from J, with 16 bases between. This CDR3 comprises 14 residues. The CDR3: CAISVRREGVEQYF. The CDR3, as DNA: TGTGCCATCAGTGTTCGCAGGGAAGGAGTCGAGCAGTACTTC.

This chain uses TRBV4-2 with TRBJ2-7; 11 nucleotides agree with TRBD2. Trimming cost V 4 bases and J 0 bases; bases outside gene matches: 8. Germline V gene sequence: CDR1 LGHNA, CDR2 YNFKEQ. The CDR3 runs to 17 residues. The CDR3 DNA reads TGTGCCAGCAGCCCGAGGGGTAGCGGGAGGGCCTCCTACGAGCAGTACTTC. This encodes CASSPRGSGRASYEQYF.

The chain couples TRBV7-8 to TRBJ1-6, with a weak D call TRBD1 (6 bases). This CDR3 has 16 amino acids. Trimming took 2 bases from V and 6 from J, leaving 14 bases between them. Germline CDR1 reads SGHVS; CDR2 reads FQNEAQ. The CDR3: CASSLFSRGTNSPLHF. The CDR3 nucleotides read TGTGCCAGCAGCTTATTCAGCAGGGGAACTAATTCACCCCTCCACTTT.

By sample share, this clone is medium-sized (0.01 to 0.1%). The chain carries TRBV29-1 and TRBJ2-7; D is uncertain. Between the trimmed V and J ends, which lost 8 bases and 2 bases, there was a span of 16 bases. CDR1 and CDR2 (germline): SQVTM, ANQGSEA. The CDR3 has 13 residues. CDR3 nucleotide sequence: TGCAGCTTACCCAGGAACGATCCCTACGAGCAGTACTTC. Translating gives CSLPRNDPYEQYF.

The rearrangement links TRBV11-2 to TRBJ1-2, with D perhaps TRBD1 (5 bases). Germline CDR1 reads SGHAT; CDR2 reads FQNNGV. Trimming took 1 base from V and 2 from J, leaving 5 bases between them. The CDR3 loop spans 13 amino acids. The CDR3 sequence: CASSLAGNYGYTF. CDR3 sequence (DNA): TGTGCCAGCAGCTTAGCAGGGAACTATGGCTACACCTTC.

In this sample, this clone turned up once. V and J are TRBV5-1 and TRBJ2-6; D is unresolved. The CDR3 consists of 15 residues. The V end lost 5 bases, the J end lost 3 bases, and 12 bases lay between the germline ends. Germline-derived CDR1 and CDR2 are SGHRS and YFSETQ. The DNA of the CDR3 is TGCGCCAGCAGTTATGGTCCGGGTGGGGCCAACGTCCTGACTTTC. Translation gives CASSYGPGGANVLTF.

This chain links TRBV2 with TRBJ2-1, with 11 nucleotides matching TRBD2. The V and J ends lost 6 bases and 7 bases, in that order; junction bases with no gene match: 11. The CDR3 is 16 amino acids. CDR1 is SNHLY, CDR2 FYNNEI, per germline. The CDR3 DNA reads as TGTGCCAGCAGCCTCGAACTAGCGGGAGTGGGGAATGAGCAGTTCTTC. Its translation is CASSLELAGVGNEQFF.

The chain employs TRBV19 and TRBJ2-1, with D possibly TRBD2 on 8 matching bases. Germline V gene sequence: CDR1 LNHDA, CDR2 SQIVND (reference sequence). This CDR3 contains 16 residues. V was pared by 7 bases and J by 2 bases, with 18 bases between. The CDR3 DNA follows: TGTGCCAGTAAGATAAGGGGGCGGGGGGCCTACAATGAGCAGTTCTTC. Protein product: CASKIRGRGAYNEQFF.

V gene TRBV5-6 combines with J gene TRBJ2-3, with 12 bases lining up with TRBD1. CDR1 SGHDT and CDR2 YYEEEE come from the germline V gene. The CDR3 length is 16 residues. V lost 2 bases, J lost 4 bases, and 5 bases stayed unmatched. In DNA, the CDR3 is TGTGCCAGCAGCTTCCGGGACAGGGGGCGCCCAGATACGCAGTATTTT. Translating it yields CASSFRDRGRPDTQYF. The full variable domain, rest sourced from reference TRBV5-6 and TRBJ2-3, is DAGVTQSPTHLIKTRGQQVTLRCSPKSGHDTVSWYQQALGQGPQFIFQYYEEEERQRGNFPDRFSGHQFPNYSSELNVNALLLGDSALYLCASSFRDRGRPDTQYFGPGTRLTVL.

This rearrangement joins TRBV18 to TRBJ2-5; TRBD1 agrees at 11 bases. The CDR3 totals 14 residues. The ends lost 3 bases at V and 7 bases at J; junction bases unmatched: 4. Germline V gives CDR1 KGHSH, CDR2 LQKENI. The CDR3 here is CASSPDRGRVTQYF. The DNA of the CDR3 is TGTGCCAGCTCACCGGACAGGGGGCGCGTGACCCAGTACTTC.

The rearrangement joins TRBV5-1 to TRBJ2-1; possibly TRBD2 for D (6 bases). V was cut by 4 bases and J by 8 bases, with 16 bases left in between. Germline V gene data show CDR1 as SGHRS and CDR2 as YFSETQ. This CDR3 is 14 amino acids long. DNA of the CDR3: TGCGCCAGCAGCCAACTGCCGGGAGACTATGAGCAGTTCTTC. Translating it yields CASSQLPGDYEQFF.

This clone was found a few times. CDR3 sequence (DNA): TGTGCCAGCAGGAGGGAGTACGAGCAGTACTTC. Its protein is CASRREYEQYF. This sequence joins TRBV12-3 or TRBV12-4 and TRBJ2-7, with D perhaps TRBD2 (5 bases). The CDR3 runs 11 residues. Between the trimmed V and J ends, which lost 6 bases and 4 bases, there was a span of 7 bases.

The CDR3 loop is CASTALGASTYEQYF. CDR3 coding DNA: TGTGCCAGCACTGCTCTGGGGGCCTCAACCTACGAGCAGTACTTC. The gene calls are TRBV6-5 and TRBJ2-7; weak D call: TRBD1 (6 bases). CDR1 and CDR2 from the germline V gene are MNHEY and SVGAGI. V was shortened by 7 bases and J by 2 bases, with 18 bases between the two germline ends. This CDR3 is built from 15 residues.

The rearrangement uses TRBV19 and TRBJ2-7, with no clear D. V was shortened by 3 bases and J by 3 bases, with 12 bases between the two germline ends. The CDR3 is 14 amino acids. The germline gives CDR1 LNHDA, CDR2 SQIVND (reference sequence). The CDR3 DNA is TGTGCCAGTAGTATCGAAATTAGTCGCTACGAGCAGTACTTC. The encoded protein is CASSIEISRYEQYF.

The chain has TRBV27 and TRBJ1-2; TRBD1 agrees at 8 bases. This CDR3 has 15 amino acids. J lost 2 bases, V lost 0 bases, and 2 bases had no gene match. The germline gives CDR1 MNHEY, CDR2 SMNVEV (reference sequence). The CDR3 region is CASSLSRTGNYGYTF. In DNA, the CDR3 is TGTGCCAGCAGTTTATCGCGGACAGGGAACTATGGCTACACCTTC.

This sequence joins TRBV7-2 and TRBJ2-5; D might be TRBD2 (5 bases). The CDR3 runs to 14 residues. With 5 bases removed from V and 2 bases from J, the gap between germline ends came to 12 bases. Germline V gene sequence: CDR1 SGHTA, CDR2 FQGNSA. The CDR3 region is CASSVSGNQETQYF. CDR3 bases: TGTGCCAGCAGCGTATCGGGGAATCAAGAGACCCAGTACTTC.

The J gene is TRBJ2-7, the V gene TRBV11-3, with 8 positions matching TRBD1. With V trimmed by 1 base and J by 3 bases, 2 bases remained unmatched. CDR1 is SGHNT, CDR2 YENEEA, per germline. The CDR3 totals 14 residues. CDR3 coding DNA: TGTGCCAGCAGCTTAGTGGGACAGGACTACGAGCAGTACTTC. Its translation: CASSLVGQDYEQYF. The full variable domain, in which reference TRBV11-3 and TRBJ2-7 provide the parts outside the CDR3, is EAGVVQSPRYKIIEKKQPVAFWCNPISGHNTLYWYLQNLGQGPELLIRYENEEAVDDSQLPKDRFSAERLKGVDSTLKIQPAELGDSAVYLCASSLVGQDYEQYFGPGTRLTVT.

This chain links TRBV21-1 with TRBJ1-1; TRBD1, the table's D call, lacks a check against the DNA. TRBV21-1 is listed as a pseudogene. This CDR3 contains 14 residues. The CDR3 DNA follows: TGTGCCAGCCAAAAAAAGACAGGGGGCACTGAAGCTTTCTTT. Translated: CASQKKTGGTEAFF.